Shown below are 13 T cell receptor beta chains from a single sample sequenced in a study of OX40 agonist ivuxolimab in advanced cancers. Libraries came from the immunoSEQ multiplex PCR assay. TCRdb provides this immuneACCESS table in a form limited to in-frame rearrangements. Some clones are lacking; in checked studies, under half of them reflect an unresolved V gene, and why the rest are absent is not known. For this sample the table gives about 92,000 clones, of which roughly 90% were detected only once. The top ten clones comprise roughly 0.31% of the sample. The sequences come from CD4+ or CD8+ T cells sorted from blood, collected in a trial of the OX40 agonist ivuxolimab. The receptors here all came from an adult with an advanced solid tumor such as melanoma, head and neck, liver or kidney cancer.

The chain combines TRBV7-2 with TRBJ2-3; D perhaps matches TRBD1 (6 bases). This CDR3 comprises 15 residues. The V end was cut by 3 bases, the J end by 1 base, with 11 bases between. The germline gives CDR1 SGHTA, CDR2 FQGNSA. The CDR3 nucleotides read TGTGCCAGCAGCTTTTCAGGGGCTGGCACAGATACGCAGTATTTT. Translated: CASSFSGAGTDTQYF.

The rearrangement links TRBV7-9 to TRBJ2-3; 9 bases match TRBD2. The V gene end was trimmed by 5 bases and the J gene end by 2 bases; junction bases not matched to a gene: 8. Germline V gene sequence: CDR1 SEHNR, CDR2 FQNEAQ (reference sequence). The CDR3 is 16 amino acids. As DNA, the CDR3 is TGTGCCAGCAGCCCGGGGGCTAGCGGGAACACAGATACGCAGTATTTT. This translates into CASSPGASGNTDTQYF.

The V call is TRBV4-2, the J call TRBJ2-2, with 7 nucleotides matching TRBD2. Germline V gene data show CDR1 as LGHNA and CDR2 as YNFKEQ. CDR3 length: 16 amino acids. V shed 0 bases, J shed 9 bases, and the junction held 10 bases outside the gene matches. CDR3 nucleotide sequence: TGTGCCAGCAGCCAAGACCCCGGGGGGAGGAACCGGGAGCTGTTTTTT. Its translation is CASSQDPGGRNRELFF.

The chain has TRBV19 and TRBJ2-1; 11 bases align to TRBD2. This CDR3 region has 14 residues. The V gene end was trimmed by 7 bases and the J gene end by 9 bases; junction bases not matched to a gene: 8. CDR1 LNHDA and CDR2 SQIVND come from the germline V gene (reference sequence). The CDR3 region is CASKEASGRSEQFF. CDR3 in DNA: TGTGCCAGTAAGGAGGCTAGCGGGAGGTCTGAGCAGTTCTTC.

V usage is TRBV7-8 and J usage is TRBJ2-7; the D is unclear. V was pared by 3 bases and J by 0 bases, with 9 bases between. The CDR3 sequence is 14 residues long. The germline V gene has CDR1 SGHVS and CDR2 FQNEAQ. CDR3 bases: TGTGCCAGCAGCTTCAGGCGGAACTCCTACGAGCAGTACTTC. Amino acid sequence: CASSFRRNSYEQYF.

This chain joins TRBV28 and TRBJ2-1; TRBD2 aligns across 10 bases. The CDR3 length is 15 residues. Germline-derived CDR1 and CDR2 are MDHEN and SYDVKM. Trimming at V came to 3 bases and at J to 6 bases, leaving 5 bases not matched to a gene. CDR3: CASSFGLAGANEQFF. The CDR3 region has the DNA TGTGCCAGCAGTTTTGGGCTAGCGGGAGCCAATGAGCAGTTCTTC.

The table lists this clone with a few counts. J is TRBJ2-6 and V is TRBV4-1; 7 positions agree with TRBD1. Trimming took 2 bases from V and 4 from J; bases not matched to a gene: 14. The CDR3 consists of 19 residues. Germline V gives CDR1 MGHRA, CDR2 YSYEKL. CDR3: CASSQIRLGRGSGANVLTF. DNA for the CDR3: TGCGCCAGCAGCCAAATTCGTCTTGGCAGGGGGTCAGGGGCCAACGTCCTGACTTTC.

This chain links TRBV7-2 with TRBJ2-7; TRBD2 matches 9 bases. From germline, CDR1 is SGHTA and CDR2 FQGNSA. The CDR3 sequence is 15 residues long. The V segment lost 5 bases and the J segment 3 bases; nucleotides outside the gene matches: 8. For the CDR3, the DNA is TGTGCCAGCAGCATTACAGGACTAGCGAACTACGAGCAGTACTTC. Its translation is CASSITGLANYEQYF.

This chain uses TRBV7-3 with TRBJ2-7; 9 nucleotides line up with TRBD1. V was clipped by 5 bases and J by 7 bases; unmatched bases: 6. The CDR3 spans 13 residues. Germline V CDR1 and CDR2: SGHTA, FQGTGA. The CDR3: CASSPRQGGEQYF. The CDR3 nucleotides read TGTGCCAGCAGCCCCAGACAGGGGGGTGAGCAGTACTTC.

In its sample, this clone was seen a few times. The CDR3 is CASSLAHQGLAFF. CDR3 DNA: TGTGCCAGCAGCTTGGCCCATCAGGGACTGGCTTTCTTT. The V gene is TRBV5-4, the J gene TRBJ1-1, with a weak D call TRBD1 (5 bases). Germline V lookup: CDR1 SGHNT, CDR2 YYREEE (reference sequence). This CDR3 spans 13 amino acids. V was clipped by 0 bases and J by 11 bases, with 14 bases between them.

The CDR3 sequence is CASSLGARAGSYEQYF. The CDR3 DNA is TGTGCCAGCAGCTTGGGTGCCAGGGCAGGCTCCTACGAGCAGTACTTC. The chain joins TRBV5-5 to TRBJ2-7; a possible D gene is TRBD1 (5 bases). This CDR3 comprises 16 residues. V lost 0 bases, J lost 0 bases, and 13 bases lay in between. CDR1 is SGHKS, CDR2 YYEKEE, per germline (reference sequence).

This clone was recorded only once. The chain employs TRBV19 and TRBJ1-2; D gene uncertain. CDR3 length equals 11 residues. Trimming pared 9 bases from V and 3 bases from J, leaving 8 bases between. The germline gives CDR1 LNHDA, CDR2 SQIVND (reference sequence). The CDR3 region has the DNA TGTGCCAGCGAGGGCGACTATGGCTACACCTTC. As protein: CASEGDYGYTF.

The chain links TRBV19 to TRBJ1-1, with D possibly matching TRBD1 (5 bases). Looked up from germline, CDR1 is LNHDA and CDR2 is SQIVND (reference sequence). The V and J ends lost 7 bases and 0 bases respectively, with 9 bases between them. The CDR3 length is 13 residues. The CDR3 is CASNGTVNTEAFF. CDR3 coding DNA: TGTGCCAGTAACGGGACGGTGAACACTGAAGCTTTCTTT.